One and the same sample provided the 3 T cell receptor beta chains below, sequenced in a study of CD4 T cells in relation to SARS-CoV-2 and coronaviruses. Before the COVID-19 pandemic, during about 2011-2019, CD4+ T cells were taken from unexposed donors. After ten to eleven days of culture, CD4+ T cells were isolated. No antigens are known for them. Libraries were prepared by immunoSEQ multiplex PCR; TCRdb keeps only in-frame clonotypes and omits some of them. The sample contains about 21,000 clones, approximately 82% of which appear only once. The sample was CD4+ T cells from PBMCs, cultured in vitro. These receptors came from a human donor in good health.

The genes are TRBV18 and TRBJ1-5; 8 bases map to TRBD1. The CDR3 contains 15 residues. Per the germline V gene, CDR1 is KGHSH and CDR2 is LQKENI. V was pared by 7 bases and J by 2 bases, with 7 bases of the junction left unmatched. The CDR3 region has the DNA TGTGCCAGCTTACGGGACAGGTCGGGCAATCAGCCCCAGCATTTT. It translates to CASLRDRSGNQPQHF.

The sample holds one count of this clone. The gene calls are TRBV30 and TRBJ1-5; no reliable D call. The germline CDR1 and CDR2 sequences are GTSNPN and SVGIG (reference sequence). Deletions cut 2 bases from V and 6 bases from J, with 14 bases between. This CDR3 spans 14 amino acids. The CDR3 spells CAWSPFLGGQPQHF. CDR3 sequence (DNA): TGTGCCTGGAGTCCATTCTTAGGTGGTCAGCCCCAGCATTTT.

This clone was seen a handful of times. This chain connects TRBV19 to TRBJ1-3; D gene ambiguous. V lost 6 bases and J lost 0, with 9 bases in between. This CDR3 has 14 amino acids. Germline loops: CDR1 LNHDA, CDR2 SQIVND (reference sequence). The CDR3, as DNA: TGTGCCAGTAGACCGACGGTCTCTGGAAACACCATATATTTT. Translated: CASRPTVSGNTIYF. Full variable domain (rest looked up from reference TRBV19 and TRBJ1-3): DGGITQSPKYLFRKEGQNVTLSCEQNLNHDAMYWYRQDPGQGLRLIYYSQIVNDFQKGDIAEGYSVSREKKESFPLTVTSAQKNPTAFYLCASRPTVSGNTIYFGEGSWLTVV.